The next 15 T cell receptor beta chains were all read from a single sample in a study of shared clonotypes between healthy human individuals. Method: immunoSEQ multiplex PCR; TCRdb's copy keeps in-frame clones and lacks some. The sample records nearly 1 million clones, about 80% being singletons. Sequencing was performed on memory CD4+ T cells sorted from blood. The sample's subset: CD45RA-negative fraction. The receptors were gathered from a man younger than 30 in good health.

This clone was observed a handful of times. The V and J genes are TRBV7-2 and TRBJ1-5; D is unclear. V lost 5 bases and J 4 bases, leaving 12 bases between the germline ends. Per the germline V gene, CDR1 is SGHTA and CDR2 is FQGNSA. The CDR3 has 14 amino acids. The CDR3 is CASSRGRFNQPQHF. Written as DNA, the CDR3 is TGTGCCAGCAGCCGAGGACGGTTTAATCAGCCCCAGCATTTT.

This clone showed up many times. The J gene is TRBJ2-6, the V gene TRBV18, with D perhaps TRBD2 (5 bases). Germline V lookup: CDR1 KGHSH, CDR2 LQKENI. Trimming took 0 bases from V and 0 from J, leaving 15 bases between them. The CDR3 covers 19 residues. CDR3 sequence (DNA): TGTGCCAGCTCACCACCGGTGGGAGCCCCGTCCTCTGGGGCCAACGTCCTGACTTTC. This sequence encodes CASSPPVGAPSSGANVLTF.

The chain uses TRBV9 and TRBJ2-6; 9 bases agree with TRBD2. The J segment lost 0 bases and the V segment lost 4 bases, leaving 5 bases of the junction unmatched. The germline gives CDR1 SGDLS, CDR2 YYNGEE. The CDR3 loop spans 17 amino acids. CDR3 DNA sequence: TGTGCCAGCAGCCGGCTAGCGGGGAGCTCTGGGGCCAACGTCCTGACTTTC. Its translation: CASSRLAGSSGANVLTF.

V and J are TRBV5-1 and TRBJ1-6; TRBD1 aligns across 12 bases. The trim removed 0 bases at V and 11 bases at J, leaving 3 bases unmatched. The CDR3 runs 15 residues. The germline gives CDR1 SGHRS, CDR2 YFSETQ. The CDR3 DNA is TGCGCCAGCAGCTTGGAGGGACAGGGGGCGACACCCCTCCACTTT. Its translation is CASSLEGQGATPLHF.

Ten or more counts support this clone. The chain recombines TRBV28 with TRBJ1-2; D possibly corresponds to TRBD1 (5 bases). V was cut by 6 bases and J by 2 bases, with 10 bases left in between. This CDR3 has 13 residues. The germline V gene encodes CDR1 MDHEN and CDR2 SYDVKM. The CDR3 DNA is TGTGCCAGCAGCGACAGAGGGAACTATGGCTACACCTTC. It specifies CASSDRGNYGYTF.

The chain combines TRBV2 with TRBJ2-3, with 7 bases fitting TRBD2. Losses at the gene ends were 8 bases for V and 1 base for J; bases not matched to a gene: 12. Germline values: CDR1 SNHLY, CDR2 FYNNEI. The CDR3 extends over 16 amino acids. CDR3: CASGLAATKGTDTQYF. CDR3 sequence (DNA): TGTGCCAGCGGGCTAGCGGCTACTAAGGGCACAGATACGCAGTATTTT.

This clone was observed a handful of times. CDR3 in amino acids: CASSPGTDTYEQYF. CDR3 coding DNA: TGTGCCAGCTCCCCCGGGACGGATACCTACGAGCAGTACTTC. The chain recombines TRBV18 with TRBJ2-7; D possibly uses TRBD1 or TRBD2 (5 bases each). V lost 6 bases to trimming and J lost 2 bases, with 14 bases between them. CDR1 is KGHSH, CDR2 LQKENI, per germline. The CDR3 is 14 amino acids.

The gene calls are TRBV19 and TRBJ2-7; tentatively, D is TRBD2 (6 bases). Per germline, CDR1 LNHDA and CDR2 SQIVND (reference sequence). This CDR3 spans 12 amino acids. Trimming pared 11 bases from V and 3 bases from J, leaving 14 bases between. The CDR3 loop is CARRGRHYEQYF. CDR3 nucleotide sequence: TGTGCCCGGCGGGGCCGACACTACGAGCAGTACTTC.

This clone was recorded many times. The chain has TRBV7-3 and TRBJ2-2; 7 bases are a match to TRBD2. Per the germline V gene, CDR1 is SGHTA and CDR2 is FQGTGA. The CDR3 sequence is 16 residues long. The V and J ends lost 5 bases and 6 bases, in that order; junction bases with no gene match: 12. The CDR3 bases are TGTGCCAGCAGCAAGGCCGGGACTACCCAGTCCGGGGAGCTGTTTTTT. This gives the protein CASSKAGTTQSGELFF.

The genes are TRBV30 and TRBJ2-7; 9 bases align to TRBD1. The CDR3 is 12 residues long. V lost 3 bases and J lost 6; bases outside the gene matches: 3. Germline values: CDR1 GTSNPN, CDR2 SVGIG (reference sequence). The CDR3 DNA sequence: TGTGCCTGGAGCGGACAGGGGATCGAGCAGTACTTC. Translated: CAWSGQGIEQYF.

This chain joins TRBV5-6 and TRBJ1-4; no clear D gene. This CDR3 region has 13 residues. Germline-derived CDR1 and CDR2 are SGHDT and YYEEEE. Trimming stripped 4 bases from V and 8 bases from J, with 12 bases between. In nucleotides, the CDR3 is TGTGCCAGCAGCCCCCTCTCGGTCGAAAAACTGTTTTTT. This sequence encodes CASSPLSVEKLFF. The full variable domain, completed using reference TRBV5-6 and TRBJ1-4, is DAGVTQSPTHLIKTRGQQVTLRCSPKSGHDTVSWYQQALGQGPQFIFQYYEEEERQRGNFPDRFSGHQFPNYSSELNVNALLLGDSALYLCASSPLSVEKLFFGSGTQLSVL.

This clone was found a few times. The rearrangement uses TRBV11-1 and TRBJ2-7; possibly TRBD1 or TRBD2 for D (6 bases each). The germline V gene encodes CDR1 SGHAT and CDR2 FQDESV (reference sequence). The germline V and J ends were trimmed by 3 bases and 5 bases, with 17 bases remaining between them. There are 15 residues in the CDR3. The CDR3 reads CASSLFEGGFDEQYF. The CDR3 DNA reads TGTGCCAGCAGCTTGTTCGAGGGGGGTTTCGACGAGCAGTACTTC.

The rearrangement links TRBV6-1 to TRBJ1-1, with 9 bases fitting TRBD1. V lost 4 bases and J lost 1; bases outside the gene matches: 16. The CDR3 length is 19 residues. The germline CDR1 and CDR2 sequences are MNHNS and SASEGT. CDR3 bases: TGTGCCAGCAGTGCCCCGGGACAGGGAAACGGACGGAAGAACACTGAAGCTTTCTTT. This sequence encodes CASSAPGQGNGRKNTEAFF.

The chain recombines TRBV7-2 with TRBJ2-1, with D unresolved. Germline loops: CDR1 SGHTA, CDR2 FQGNSA. CDR3 length: 14 residues. The V and J ends lost 5 bases and 5 bases respectively, with 13 bases between them. In DNA, the CDR3 is TGTGCCAGCAGCCCTCCTCCTACAAACAATGAGCAGTTCTTC. Its translation is CASSPPPTNNEQFF.

This chain joins TRBV2 and TRBJ1-1; D is perhaps TRBD1 (6 bases). Germline assignment: CDR1 SNHLY and CDR2 FYNNEI. This CDR3 spans 13 amino acids. The germline V and J ends were trimmed by 8 bases and 1 base, with 11 bases remaining between them. CDR3 region: CASSGHQNTEAFF. The CDR3 DNA sequence: TGTGCCAGCTCGGGACACCAGAACACTGAAGCTTTCTTT. The variable domain in full, completed from reference TRBV2 and TRBJ1-1, reads EPEVTQTPSHQVTQMGQEVILRCVPISNHLYFYWYRQILGQKVEFLVSFYNNEISEKSEIFDDQFSVERPDGSNFTLKIRSTKLEDSAMYFCASSGHQNTEAFFGQGTRLTVV.